This entry describes one T cell receptor (beta chain). Sequenced by immunoSEQ multiplex PCR; TCRdb stores in-frame clones only, minus some. The sample carries tens of thousands of clones, around 90% recorded once. These data originate in a study of T cell changes during pregnancy in multiple sclerosis. The specimen was CD4+ T cells from peripheral blood mononuclear cells, collected before pregnancy. This sequence was found in a female donor with multiple sclerosis, enrolled in a pregnancy study.

The CDR3 DNA follows: TGTGCCAGCAGCGGACAGGGTGTGAAGGGCTACACCTTC. Protein sequence: CASSGQGVKGYTF. The genes are TRBV9 and TRBJ1-2; TRBD1 matches 7 bases. The CDR3 is 13 residues long. Trimming cost V 3 bases and J 8 bases; bases outside gene matches: 7. CDR1 is SGDLS, CDR2 YYNGEE, per germline.